The 13 T cell receptor beta chains reported below all come from one sample, sequenced in a study of T cells in Graves' hyperthyroidism and ophthalmopathy. Template material for amplifying TCR beta CDR3 regions consisted of RNA transcripts. First-round RT-PCR targeting the TCR CDR3 was performed with the HTBI primer set. A single record per CDR3 protein comes from TCRdb applying MiXCR to the multiplex PCR reads. The table has 560,000 or so distinct CDR3 sequences, just over 45% seen once. Sequencing was done on a sample of peripheral blood or thyroid tissue (not recorded which). These receptors were collected from a woman aged 18-35 years with Graves' hyperthyroidism.

The chain employs TRBV9 and TRBJ2-7; TRBD2 matches at 9 bases. The CDR3 extends over 16 amino acids. Germline loops: CDR1 SGDLS, CDR2 YYNGEE. V trimming: 4 bases; J trimming: 2 bases; junction bases outside the gene matches: 10. The CDR3 region has the DNA TGTGCCAGCAGCCGTGATAGCGGGAGCCCTACCTACGAGCAGTACTTC. It translates to CASSRDSGSPTYEQYF.

This clonotype occurred a few times. V gene TRBV20-1 combines with J gene TRBJ2-5; D remains unclear. Per the germline V gene, CDR1 is DFQATT and CDR2 is SNEGSKA (reference sequence). The germline V and J ends were trimmed by 4 bases and 7 bases, with 7 bases remaining between them. This CDR3 spans 10 amino acids. CDR3 nucleotides: TGCAGTGCTATGACGGGGACCCAGTACTTC. It is translated as CSAMTGTQYF.

The rearrangement links TRBV10-3 to TRBJ2-6; 10 bases agree with TRBD1. V lost 6 bases and J lost 1; bases outside the gene matches: 9. The V gene's germline CDR1 is ENHRY and CDR2 SYGVKD. The CDR3 has 18 amino acids. CDR3 sequence reads: CAISSGTGVKSGANVLTF. The CDR3, as DNA: TGTGCCATCAGCTCCGGGACAGGGGTCAAATCTGGGGCCAACGTCCTGACTTTC.

The chain combines TRBV29-1 with TRBJ2-7; 7 positions match TRBD1. CDR1 is SQVTM, CDR2 ANQGSEA, per germline. The CDR3 totals 12 residues. The ends lost 6 bases at V and 1 base at J; junction bases unmatched: 3. The DNA for the CDR3 is TGCAGCGTCGGGACAGCATCCTACGAGCAGTACTTC. This translates into CSVGTASYEQYF.

Points on this clonotype: A read error may explain this, as a much larger clone is one base away. This chain links TRBV20-1 with TRBJ1-6, with 8 nucleotides matching TRBD1. Germline loops: CDR1 DFQATT, CDR2 SNEGSKA (reference sequence). Trimming cost V 5 bases and J 9 bases; bases outside gene matches: 9. This CDR3 comprises 14 residues. Written as DNA, the CDR3 is TGCAGTGCTGGTCGCGGGGGGACAGGTTCACCCCTCCACTTT. Translation: CSAGRGGTGSPLHF.

The genes are TRBV13 and TRBJ2-1; no clear D. V was cut by 6 bases and J by 5 bases, with 11 bases left in between. Germline assignment: CDR1 PRHDT and CDR2 FYEKMQ (reference sequence). The CDR3 length is 13 residues. CDR3 in amino acids: CASSFGRDNEQFF. The DNA of the CDR3 is TGTGCCAGCAGTTTCGGACGAGACAATGAGCAGTTCTTC.

This clonotype appeared once. The chain uses TRBV7-6 and TRBJ1-2; possibly TRBD1 for D (5 bases). Germline CDR1 is SGHVS and CDR2 is FNYEAQ. This CDR3 is built from 14 residues. Deletions cut 7 bases from V and 8 bases from J, with 20 bases between. This chain's CDR3 is CASISRLWGKGYTF. For the CDR3, the DNA is TGTGCCAGCATTTCCCGCCTGTGGGGGAAGGGCTACACCTTC.

This clonotype turned up a few times. The rearrangement joins TRBV5-6 to TRBJ2-5; 7 bases are shared with TRBD1. The CDR3 extends over 14 amino acids. CDR1 is SGHDT, CDR2 YYEEEE, per germline. V trimming: 4 bases; J trimming: 2 bases; junction bases outside the gene matches: 5. The CDR3 DNA reads TGTGCCAGCAGCGTAATGGGACAGCAAGAGACCCAGTACTTC. Protein: CASSVMGQQETQYF.

The chain couples TRBV7-9 to TRBJ1-6; TRBD1 might be the D (6 bases). V lost 2 bases to trimming and J lost 7 bases, with 15 bases between them. The CDR3 totals 16 residues. The germline V gene encodes CDR1 SEHNR and CDR2 FQNEAQ (reference sequence). The CDR3 spells CASSLTQQGRNSPLHF. In DNA, the CDR3 is TGTGCCAGCAGCTTAACGCAACAGGGCAGGAATTCACCCCTCCACTTT.

This sequence joins TRBV12-3 or TRBV12-4 and TRBJ1-2, with TRBD1 matching 7 bases. The CDR3 length is 16 residues. With 5 bases clipped from V and 8 bases from J, the junction kept 17 bases outside the gene matches. The CDR3 sequence: CASSKPGQTLPEGYTF. For the CDR3, the DNA is TGTGCCAGCAGTAAGCCGGGACAGACCCTTCCGGAGGGCTACACCTTC.

The rearrangement uses TRBV2 and TRBJ1-1, with 9 bases matching TRBD1. With V trimmed by 3 bases and J by 4 bases, 18 bases remained unmatched. The CDR3 totals 19 residues. Germline loops: CDR1 SNHLY, CDR2 FYNNEI. The CDR3 loop reads CASSDTPGQGGGTSTEAFF. As DNA, the CDR3 is TGTGCCAGCAGTGATACCCCGGGACAGGGAGGGGGTACTAGCACTGAAGCTTTCTTT.

This clonotype was observed a handful of times. The chain links TRBV6-6 to TRBJ1-2, with D tentatively TRBD1 (6 bases). V dropped 7 bases and J dropped 8 bases, with 11 bases sitting between them. CDR1 and CDR2 from the germline V gene are MNHNY and SVGAGI (reference sequence). This CDR3 spans 11 amino acids. Here the CDR3 reads CASMDSDGYTF. CDR3 DNA: TGTGCCAGCATGGACAGCGACGGCTACACCTTC.

This clonotype showed up just a few times. This chain connects TRBV29-1 to TRBJ1-3; weak D call: TRBD1 (5 bases). Germline CDR1 and CDR2: SQVTM and ANQGSEA. The CDR3 runs to 14 residues. V was pared by 6 bases and J by 0 bases, with 12 bases between. The DNA for the CDR3 is TGCAGCGTGCACTCAGGGTTCTCTGGAAACACCATATATTTT. It is translated as CSVHSGFSGNTIYF.